What follows are 11 T cell receptor beta chains derived from one specimen sequenced in a study of blood T cell repertoires in COVID-19. Measured with immunoSEQ multiplex PCR; TCRdb has only the in-frame clones, and not every one. The table shows 150,000 to 200,000 clones, with roughly four fifths occurring only once. Sequencing was done on a sample of peripheral blood. The receptors come from a woman older than 75 with acute or convalescent COVID-19.

The gene calls are TRBV5-1 and TRBJ1-6; 9 bases agree with TRBD1. From germline, CDR1 is SGHRS and CDR2 YFSETQ. V gave up 3 bases and J gave up 1 base; unmatched junction bases: 14. This CDR3 region has 20 residues. The CDR3 DNA reads as TGCGCCAGCAGCTCGGAGGGACAGGGTAGGGGGGTGTCCTATAATTCACCCCTCCACTTT. Amino acid sequence: CASSSEGQGRGVSYNSPLHF.

This CDR3 is CASSKAKLRDRGRYGYTF. CDR3 sequence (DNA): TGTGCCAGCAGCAAAGCTAAATTAAGGGACAGGGGAAGGTATGGCTACACCTTC. This chain uses TRBV21-1 with TRBJ1-2; TRBD1 is taken as the D call from the table, unchecked against the DNA. TRBV21-1 is termed a pseudogene. The CDR3 contains 18 residues.

The chain is built from TRBV19 and TRBJ1-6, with TRBD1 as a possible D gene (6 bases). The germline CDR1 and CDR2 sequences are LNHDA and SQIVND (reference sequence). V lost 3 bases and J 8 bases, leaving 11 bases between the germline ends. The CDR3 loop spans 14 amino acids. The CDR3 DNA reads TGTGCCAGTAGTATGACAGGTTGGGATTCACCCCTCCACTTT. This translates into CASSMTGWDSPLHF. Full variable domain (rest looked up from reference TRBV19 and TRBJ1-6): DGGITQSPKYLFRKEGQNVTLSCEQNLNHDAMYWYRQDPGQGLRLIYYSQIVNDFQKGDIAEGYSVSREKKESFPLTVTSAQKNPTAFYLCASSMTGWDSPLHFGNGTRLTVT.

The rearrangement joins TRBV5-1 to TRBJ1-5, with 7 bases identical to TRBD1. Trimming removed 0 bases from V and 2 bases from J; junction bases left unmatched: 2. The CDR3 totals 15 residues. The germline V gene encodes CDR1 SGHRS and CDR2 YFSETQ. The CDR3 region has the DNA TGCGCCAGCAGCTTGGGACAGGGTGGCAATCAGCCCCAGCATTTT. This gives the protein CASSLGQGGNQPQHF.

This chain links TRBV9 with TRBJ2-1; 12 nucleotides match TRBD2. The CDR3 is 17 residues long. Germline CDR1 and CDR2: SGDLS and YYNGEE. The trim removed 0 bases at V and 4 bases at J, leaving 5 bases unmatched. CDR3 DNA sequence: TGTGCCAGCAGCGTAGACCCTACTAGCGGGAGGTACAATGAGCAGTTCTTC. This encodes CASSVDPTSGRYNEQFF. The full variable domain, rest sourced from reference TRBV9 and TRBJ2-1, is DSGVTQTPKHLITATGQRVTLRCSPRSGDLSVYWYQQSLDQGLQFLIQYYNGEERAKGNILERFSAQQFPDLHSELNLSSLELGDSALYFCASSVDPTSGRYNEQFFGPGTRLTVL.

The table lists this clone with a count of one. The rearrangement uses TRBV7-9 and TRBJ2-1; 8 nucleotides line up with TRBD2. The CDR3 is made up of 17 amino acids. The V gene's germline CDR1 is SEHNR and CDR2 FQNEAQ (reference sequence). V dropped 5 bases and J dropped 6; count of bases not matched to a gene: 15. CDR3: CASSPGTRKFPLNEQFF. The CDR3 DNA is TGTGCCAGCAGCCCTGGGACTAGGAAATTCCCGCTCAATGAGCAGTTCTTC.

There are a few counts of this clone. The conserved closing phenylalanine or tryptophan is absent in this CDR3, likely reflecting a read error. No DNA is shown, since the ends of the CDR3 on it are uncertain; the CDR3 is the one TCRdb lists. The chain links TRBV12-1 to TRBJ1-1; whether TRBD1, the table's D call, matches the DNA was not checked. TRBV12-1 is given as a pseudogene. The CDR3 sequence runs 11 residues, both termini included. This CDR3 is CASSHPPPLPG.

The chain combines TRBV9 with TRBJ2-7; 12 nucleotides align to TRBD2. V shed 2 bases and J 3 bases; nucleotides not matched to a gene: 0. This CDR3 contains 14 residues. Germline V gene sequence: CDR1 SGDLS, CDR2 YYNGEE. For the CDR3, the DNA is TGTGCCAGCAGCGTGACTAGCGGGAGCTACGAGCAGTACTTC. It encodes CASSVTSGSYEQYF.

The rearrangement uses TRBV7-9 and TRBJ1-2, with TRBD1 as a possible D gene (6 bases). Trimming pared 1 base from V and 5 bases from J, leaving 17 bases between. Germline V CDR1 and CDR2: SEHNR, FQNEAQ (reference sequence). CDR3 length equals 16 residues. In DNA, the CDR3 is TGTGCCAGCAGCTTAGGGGACATCCAACCTCTATATGGCTACACCTTC. This encodes CASSLGDIQPLYGYTF.

CDR3 coding DNA: TGTGCCAGCTCACCCTCGAGAGACAGGGGGCAGAATGAGCAGTTCTTC. Protein sequence: CASSPSRDRGQNEQFF. The genes are TRBV18 and TRBJ2-1, with TRBD1 matching 10 bases. The V gene end was trimmed by 3 bases and the J gene end by 7 bases; junction bases not matched to a gene: 9. The CDR3 is made up of 16 amino acids. Germline CDR1 and CDR2: KGHSH and LQKENI. The full variable domain, in which reference TRBV18 and TRBJ2-1 provide the parts outside the CDR3, is NAGVMQNPRHLVRRRGQEARLRCSPMKGHSHVYWYRQLPEEGLKFMVYLQKENIIDESGMPKERFSAEFPKEGPSILRIQQVVRGDSAAYFCASSPSRDRGQNEQFFGPGTRLTVL.

The genes are TRBV29-1 and TRBJ2-7; D possibly corresponds to TRBD1 (6 bases). Germline V CDR1 and CDR2: SQVTM, ANQGSEA. V was shortened by 3 bases and J by 2 bases, with 14 bases between the two germline ends. The CDR3 runs to 14 residues. CDR3 amino acids: CSVEGSGDPYEQYF. CDR3 DNA sequence: TGCAGCGTTGAGGGGTCAGGGGATCCCTACGAGCAGTACTTC.